A selection of T cell receptor beta chains follows, all from one sample in a study of T cells in pancreatic ductal adenocarcinoma. The repertoire was sequenced with immunoSEQ multiplex PCR; TCRdb's copy has only in-frame clones and lacks some. The table lists more than 25,000 clones, roughly nine tenths of them singletons. Sequenced: PBMCs. The receptors come from a human donor with pancreatic ductal adenocarcinoma. Both conserved end residues are part of each CDR3.

CDR3aa | j_gene | v_gene
CASHTSGGAGEQYF | TRBJ2-7 | TRBV6-5
CASSGNVAPNYGYTF | TRBJ1-2 | TRBV19
CAIRGESGSNQPQHF | TRBJ1-5 | TRBV10-3
CASSIDGRTEAFF | TRBJ1-1 | TRBV19
CAWSVSSWSSPRGLYEQYF | TRBJ2-7 | TRBV30
CASSPDLRGRLHEQYF | TRBJ2-7 | TRBV5-1
CASSGGTVNYNEQFF | TRBJ2-1 | TRBV25-1
CASSPPGLQNTGELFF | TRBJ2-2 | TRBV18
CASSTGPSHLVEQYF | TRBJ2-7 | TRBV19
CASSQEELAGGPYEQYF | TRBJ2-7 | TRBV4-2
CASTSGGAPDTGELFF | TRBJ2-2 | TRBV5-1
CARSWVGRDEQFF | TRBJ2-1 | TRBV27
CASNQIAGVNNEQFF | TRBJ2-1 | TRBV2
CASSKSGLNTEAFF | TRBJ1-1 | TRBV21-1
CASSQTGYAEAFF | TRBJ1-1 | TRBV28